A selection of T cell receptor beta chains follows, all from one sample in a study of identical twins. TCRdb reanalysed the 5' RACE reads using MiXCR and keeps one entry per CDR3 protein. The sample contains nearly 650,000 distinct CDR3 sequences, under 8.5% of which appear only once. The data were also submitted as part of a second study, on yellow fever vaccine responses in identical twins.

Sample: PBMCs. The receptors shown here come from a woman in her late teens or twenties in good health. CDR3s include the opening cysteine and the closing phenylalanine or tryptophan. Each record gives: clone size, D gene, J gene, V gene, CDR3 protein, CDR3 DNA. A D gene is named only where the DNA matches it firmly. For some rows the clone size is stated as once, few or many, or as a class when expanded; others skip it.

few | - | TRBJ2-1 | TRBV6-4 | CASSEGSEGYNEQFF | TGTGCCAGCAGTGAGGGTAGCGAGGGATACAATGAGCAGTTCTTC
few | TRBD1 | TRBJ2-2 | TRBV4-2 | CASTYSGGERDTGELFF | TGTGCCAGCACCTACTCAGGGGGCGAAAGAGACACCGGGGAGCTGTTTTTT
few | - | TRBJ1-2 | TRBV12-3/TRBV12-4 | CASSLGGWADGYTF | TGTGCCAGCAGTCTAGGGGGTTGGGCTGATGGCTACACCTTC
many | TRBD1 | TRBJ2-3 | TRBV3-1 | CASSQNRGLTDTQYF | TGTGCCAGCAGCCAAAACAGGGGGCTCACAGATACGCAGTATTTT
few | TRBD1 | TRBJ2-1 | TRBV29-1 | CSVERLGTGLYNEQFF | TGCAGCGTTGAGAGGCTCGGGACAGGGCTCTACAATGAGCAGTTCTTC
few | - | TRBJ1-1 | TRBV25-1 | CASGGPDTEAFF | TGTGCCAGCGGTGGGCCGGACACTGAAGCTTTCTTT
few | - | TRBJ2-7 | TRBV25-1 | CASSDRVGRNEQYF | TGTGCCAGCAGTGATAGAGTTGGTCGGAACGAGCAGTACTTC
few | - | TRBJ2-5 | TRBV29-1 | CSAATSLETQYF | TGCAGCGCCGCTACTAGCCTAGAGACCCAGTACTTC
many | TRBD1 | TRBJ2-1 | TRBV5-6 | CASSFAGTDYNEQFF | TGTGCCAGCAGCTTCGCCGGGACAGATTACAATGAGCAGTTCTTC
- | - | TRBJ2-4 | TRBV3-1 | CASSQGTRANIQYF | TGTGCCAGCAGCCAAGGGACCCGTGCAAACATTCAGTACTTC
many | - | TRBJ1-2 | TRBV4-1 | CASSQDREAGQPRYYGYTF | TGCGCCAGCAGCCAAGACAGGGAGGCAGGGCAACCCAGGTACTATGGCTACACCTTC
- | - | TRBJ2-2 | TRBV11-2 | CASSLGRGAPRAGELFF | TGTGCCAGCAGCTTAGGTCGCGGTGCCCCTCGAGCCGGGGAGCTGTTTTTT
- | TRBD1 | TRBJ1-2 | TRBV5-6 | CASSTGQDAPNYGYTF | TGTGCCAGCAGCACGGGACAGGACGCTCCGAACTATGGCTACACCTTC
few | - | TRBJ2-3 | TRBV5-1 | CASRARVGPRTDTQYF | TGCGCCAGCAGGGCCAGGGTTGGCCCCCGCACAGATACGCAGTATTTT
- | - | TRBJ1-2 | TRBV12-3/TRBV12-4 | CATMGSSTNYGYTF | TGTGCCACCATGGGAAGTAGTACTAACTATGGCTACACCTTC
many | - | TRBJ1-1 | TRBV3-1 | CASSPRGGGEAFF | TGTGCCAGCAGCCCGCGCGGGGGTGGTGAAGCTTTCTTT
- | - | TRBJ2-2 | TRBV10-2 | CASSLGRGIGELFF | TGCGCCAGCAGTTTGGGCCGGGGGATCGGGGAGCTGTTTTTT
many | TRBD1 | TRBJ1-5 | TRBV28 | CASRPTGTANNQPQHF | TGTGCCAGCAGACCTACCGGGACAGCTAACAATCAGCCCCAGCATTTT
- | - | TRBJ2-6 | TRBV14 | CASRSSSGANVLTF | TGTGCCAGCAGGAGTAGCTCTGGGGCCAACGTCCTGACTTTC
few | - | TRBJ2-5 | TRBV29-1 | CSVGDHLETQYF | TGCAGCGTTGGGGACCACTTAGAGACCCAGTACTTC
few | - | TRBJ2-7 | TRBV7-2 | CASSLDVGSYEQYF | TGTGCCAGCAGCTTAGACGTCGGGAGCTACGAGCAGTACTTC
- | TRBD2 | TRBJ2-5 | TRBV29-1 | CSVEGLAGAYESAETQYF | TGCAGCGTTGAAGGGCTAGCGGGAGCTTATGAGTCGGCAGAGACCCAGTACTTC
many | - | TRBJ2-7 | TRBV21-1 | CASSKYGTSGPTREQYF | TGTGCCAGCAGCAAGTACGGGACTAGCGGACCAACTCGGGAGCAGTACTTC
- | - | TRBJ1-5 | TRBV18 | CASSRKNAQPQHF | TGTGCCAGCTCTCGGAAGAATGCACAGCCCCAGCATTTT
few | - | TRBJ1-2 | TRBV6-1 | CASSAGRTYGYTF | TGTGCCAGCAGTGCCGGAAGGACCTATGGCTACACCTTC
few | - | TRBJ1-6 | TRBV28 | CASRSTAYNSPLHF | TGTGCCAGCAGATCCACAGCCTATAATTCACCCCTCCACTTT
- | - | TRBJ2-6 | TRBV29-1 | CSVELGSGANVLTF | TGCAGCGTTGAGTTAGGCTCTGGGGCCAACGTCCTGACTTTC
- | - | TRBJ2-5 | TRBV20-1 | CSASPGSGQETQYF | TGCAGTGCTAGCCCGGGTAGCGGTCAAGAGACCCAGTACTTC
- | - | TRBJ2-1 | TRBV27 | CASSSWDHEQFF | TGTGCCAGCAGTTCTTGGGATCATGAGCAGTTCTTC
many | - | TRBJ2-3 | TRBV12-3/TRBV12-4 | CASTPSTDTQYF | TGTGCCAGCACCCCGAGCACAGATACGCAGTATTTT
few | - | TRBJ1-1 | TRBV12-3/TRBV12-4 | CASSPSGSLNTEAFF | TGTGCCAGCAGCCCGTCGGGCAGCCTGAACACTGAAGCTTTCTTT
many | - | TRBJ2-1 | TRBV29-1 | CSVGGPSGLNNEQFF | TGCAGCGTTGGTGGACCTTCGGGACTGAACAATGAGCAGTTCTTC
many | TRBD2 | TRBJ2-1 | TRBV2 | CASSQQGVRVAGGEQFF | TGTGCCAGCAGTCAACAAGGAGTTCGGGTAGCGGGAGGTGAGCAGTTCTTC
many | TRBD1 | TRBJ1-2 | TRBV12-3/TRBV12-4 | CASSFPGQGPYGYTF | TGTGCCAGCAGTTTCCCGGGACAGGGACCCTATGGCTACACCTTC
- | - | TRBJ2-2 | TRBV9 | CASSVEGSGELFF | TGTGCCAGCAGCGTAGAGGGGTCCGGGGAGCTGTTTTTT
- | TRBD2 | TRBJ2-7 | TRBV7-8 | CASSPLGSGSLYEQYF | TGTGCCAGCAGCCCCCTGGGGAGCGGGAGTCTCTACGAGCAGTACTTC
- | - | TRBJ2-2 | TRBV14 | CASSQAGRLGANTGELFF | TGTGCCAGCAGCCAAGCAGGGCGGCTGGGAGCGAACACCGGGGAGCTGTTTTTT
- | TRBD1 | TRBJ2-3 | TRBV11-2 | CASSFDRAGRHTQYF | TGTGCCAGCAGCTTTGACAGGGCAGGACGGCATACGCAGTATTTT